Described below is a single TCR beta chain sequence and its context. The target antigen is unknown. This sample was included in a study of beta chain features in type 1 diabetes. Expressed TCRB transcripts were sequenced after all isolated RNA was converted to cDNA. Mean read depth for naive, central memory and regulatory T cell samples was about 3.6 million reads. Repertoires were generated with immunoSEQ multiplex PCR, while TCRdb's copy carries only in-frame clones and drops some. The sample includes around 180,000 clones, roughly 8% of them seen just once. Donors underwent one heparinised blood draw, around 100 mL on average. Staining for CD45RO/CCR7/CD25/CD127/CD95/CD27 allowed sorting of CD4+ naive, central memory, regulatory and stem cell-like memory cells. This CDR3 is built from 12 residues. V dropped 7 bases and J dropped 5 bases, with 11 bases sitting between them. Germline V gene sequence: CDR1 LNHDA, CDR2 SQIVND (reference sequence).

The study's findings and limits: Patients with type 1 diabetes showed fewer VDJ junction insertions and more deletions. Patients with Type 1 diabetes showed moderately but significantly shorter TCRB CDR3s in all four CD4+ subsets.

The receptor was derived from a woman between 40 and 50 years old with type 1 diabetes. This chain links TRBV19 with TRBJ1-1; no reliable D call. The sequenced material came from central memory CD4+ T cells from blood. CDR3 in DNA: TGTGCCAGTACCCGAGTCGGTACTGAAGCTTTCTTT. Its protein is CASTRVGTEAFF.